A selection of T cell receptor beta chains follows, all from one sample in a study of beta chain features in type 1 diabetes. The table came from immunoSEQ multiplex PCR; TCRdb's copy has only in-frame clones and leaves some out. The sample has 450,000 to 550,000 clones, over 25% seen once; the top ten hold 0.05% to 0.07%. The specimen was naive CD4+ T cells from blood. The receptors originated from a man aged 18 to 30 in good health. The CDR3 runs from the conserved cysteine through the conserved F or W. A D gene is named only where the DNA matches it firmly. The size entry is marked missing in some rows and otherwise reads once, few, many or a size class.

V	J	D	size	DNA	CDR3
TRBV4-1	TRBJ2-5	NA	few	TGCGCCAGCAGCCGGGGGTTCGGAGAGACCCAGTACTTC	CASSRGFGETQYF
TRBV10-3	TRBJ2-3	NA	few	TGTGCCTCCTGTAAGGCTAGCACAGATACGCAGTATTTT	CASCKASTDTQYF
TRBV27	TRBJ2-5	TRBD2	NA	TGTGCCAGCGGGGGACTAGCGGGAGCCCGAGGTTTGACCCAGTACTTC	CASGGLAGARGLTQYF
TRBV29-1	TRBJ2-5	NA	NA	TGCAGCGTTGAAGATCCAGAGCGGGTGCTGCAGTACTTC	CSVEDPERVLQYF
TRBV7-2	TRBJ1-2	NA	few	TGTGCCAGCAGCTTAAATCCGGGGATGGAAGGCTACACCTTC	CASSLNPGMEGYTF
TRBV5-4	TRBJ2-1	NA	few	TGTGCCAGCAGCCGGACGGCCGGGGAGCAGTTCTTC	CASSRTAGEQFF
TRBV30	TRBJ2-5	TRBD2	NA	TGTGCCTGGAGTGTCGGGGGGCAAGAGACCCAGTACTTC	CAWSVGGQETQYF
TRBV30	TRBJ2-1	TRBD1	NA	TGTGCCTGGAGTCGCAAAGGGACAGTATCCTACAATGAGCAGTTCTTC	CAWSRKGTVSYNEQFF
TRBV7-9	TRBJ2-7	NA	few	TGTGCCAGCAGCTTATTCGGGGCGGCGAGAGGGGAGCAGTACTTC	CASSLFGAARGEQYF
TRBV27	TRBJ2-5	TRBD1	once	TGTGCCAGCAGTCCGGGGACAGGAGCGGCTGAGCGAACCCAGTACTTC	CASSPGTGAAERTQYF
TRBV4-3	TRBJ2-1	NA	NA	TGCGCCAGCAGCCAAGAATGGGCTTACAATGAGCAGTTCTTC	CASSQEWAYNEQFF
TRBV4-3	TRBJ1-1	NA	NA	TGCGCCAGCAGCCAAGATTGGGGGGCGCAGACTGAAGCTTTCTTT	CASSQDWGAQTEAFF
TRBV6-5	TRBJ2-7	NA	few	TGTGCCAGCAGTAGACCGGGAACCCTCGAGCAGTACTTC	CASSRPGTLEQYF
TRBV29-1	TRBJ2-5	TRBD2	NA	TGCAGCGCAGCCAGGGCTAGCGGGATAGGAGAGACCCAGTACTTC	CSAARASGIGETQYF
TRBV9	TRBJ2-3	TRBD2	NA	TGTGCCAGCAGCGGAACTAGCGGGCCCTGGGATACGCAGTATTTT	CASSGTSGPWDTQYF
TRBV30	TRBJ1-1	NA	few	TGTGCCTGGAGTGTAGGTTCAGGGAACACTGAAGCTTTCTTT	CAWSVGSGNTEAFF
TRBV25-1	TRBJ2-7	TRBD2	few	TGTGCCAGCAGTGGGACTAGCGGGAGGGACGAGCAGTACTTC	CASSGTSGRDEQYF
TRBV9	TRBJ1-5	NA	few	TGTGCCAGCAGCGTAGATGTGGGGGGCTCCAATCAGCCCCAGCATTTT	CASSVDVGGSNQPQHF
TRBV7-2	TRBJ2-1	NA	few	TGTGCCAGCAGCCGCGACAAAGCCTACAATGAGCAGTTCTTC	CASSRDKAYNEQFF
TRBV7-8	TRBJ1-2	NA	few	TGTGCCAGCAGCTTGTACAGGGAGGACTACACCTTC	CASSLYREDYTF
TRBV5-1	TRBJ2-1	NA	NA	TGCGCCAGCAGCTTGAAGGTCCCAGGGTACAATGAGCAGTTCTTC	CASSLKVPGYNEQFF
TRBV30	TRBJ1-2	NA	few	TGTGCCTGGAGTGTACAATCGCGGGGCCTCTATGGCTACACCTTC	CAWSVQSRGLYGYTF